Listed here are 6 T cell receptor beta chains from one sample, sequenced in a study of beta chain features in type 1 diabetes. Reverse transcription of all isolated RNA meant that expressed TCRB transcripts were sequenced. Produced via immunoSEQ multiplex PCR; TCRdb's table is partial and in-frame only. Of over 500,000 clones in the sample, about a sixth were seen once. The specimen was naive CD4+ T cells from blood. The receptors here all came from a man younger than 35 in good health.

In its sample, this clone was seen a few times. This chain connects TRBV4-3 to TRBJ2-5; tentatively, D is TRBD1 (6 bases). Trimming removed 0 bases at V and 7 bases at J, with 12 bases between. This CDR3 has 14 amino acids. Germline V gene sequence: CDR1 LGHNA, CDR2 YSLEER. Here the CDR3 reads CASSQDPPRGTQYF. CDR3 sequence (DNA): TGCGCCAGCAGCCAAGATCCCCCCAGGGGGACCCAGTACTTC.

The CDR3 spells CASSFRVSYEQYF. The CDR3 DNA reads TGTGCCAGCAGTTTTAGGGTCTCCTACGAGCAGTACTTC. The chain recombines TRBV27 with TRBJ2-7; D gene unclear. Germline loops: CDR1 MNHEY, CDR2 SMNVEV (reference sequence). The CDR3 is 13 residues long. V was trimmed by 3 bases and J by 0 bases, leaving 6 bases between them.

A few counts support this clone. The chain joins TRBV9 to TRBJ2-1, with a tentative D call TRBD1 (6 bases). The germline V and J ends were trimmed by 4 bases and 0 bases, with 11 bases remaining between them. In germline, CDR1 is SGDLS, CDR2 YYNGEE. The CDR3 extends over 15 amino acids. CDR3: CASSSGVRSYNEQFF. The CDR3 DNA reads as TGTGCCAGCAGCTCAGGGGTCCGCTCCTACAATGAGCAGTTCTTC. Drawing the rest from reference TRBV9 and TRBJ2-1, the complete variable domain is DSGVTQTPKHLITATGQRVTLRCSPRSGDLSVYWYQQSLDQGLQFLIQYYNGEERAKGNILERFSAQQFPDLHSELNLSSLELGDSALYFCASSSGVRSYNEQFFGPGTRLTVL.

CDR3 DNA sequence: TGTGCCAGCAGCTTAAATCAGGGACAGGGAAGTGAAAAACTGTTTTTT. Translating it yields CASSLNQGQGSEKLFF. The rearrangement links TRBV7-2 to TRBJ1-4; TRBD1 matches 9 bases. Germline CDR1 and CDR2: SGHTA and FQGNSA. The CDR3 contains 16 residues. With 2 bases clipped from V and 7 bases from J, the junction kept 8 bases outside the gene matches.

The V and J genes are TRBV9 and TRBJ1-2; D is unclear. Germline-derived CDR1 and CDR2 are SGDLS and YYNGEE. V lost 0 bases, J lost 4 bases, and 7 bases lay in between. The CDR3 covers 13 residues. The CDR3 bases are TGTGCCAGCAGCGTAGACGCCCGCTATGGCTACACCTTC. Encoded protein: CASSVDARYGYTF.

The CDR3 spells CAISERGGTGEQPQHF. For the CDR3, the DNA is TGTGCCATCAGTGAGAGAGGGGGAACAGGGGAGCAGCCCCAGCATTTT. The chain couples TRBV10-3 to TRBJ1-5; 7 bases are a match to TRBD1. Germline assignment: CDR1 ENHRY and CDR2 SYGVKD. After removal of 2 bases from V and 7 bases from J, the junction contained 11 bases not matched to a gene. The CDR3 is 16 amino acids.